The present TCR beta chain was sequenced within a study of molecular identifiers for immune sequencing clone quantification. Germline values: CDR1 SEHNR, CDR2 FQNEAQ (reference sequence). The CDR3 covers 17 residues. V lost 5 bases, J lost 0 bases, and 11 bases stayed unmatched. The use of previously described methods and listed TCR primers produced the bulk TCR libraries. TCRdb re-called the PCR reads with MiXCR, one entry per CDR3 protein. The sample includes over 550,000 distinct CDR3 sequences, around 25% seen only once; the top ten take about 0.81%. This clonotype was picked up a small number of times.

This rearrangement joins TRBV7-9 to TRBJ1-1; 8 bases fit TRBD1. Material for sequencing was naive CD8+ T cells from blood, with Jurkat cell RNA spiked in. The subset is: FACS-sorted CD8+CD4-CCR7+CD45RA+ naive T cells. This TCR came from a human donor in good health. Some libraries in this study had Jurkat cell RNA spiked in. In nucleotides, the CDR3 is TGTGCCAGCAGCCCCGGAGACAGGGGTCGGGTGAACACTGAAGCTTTCTTT. Translation gives CASSPGDRGRVNTEAFF. The variable domain in full, with the rest retrieved from reference TRBV7-9 and TRBJ1-1, is DTGVSQNPRHKITKRGQNVTFRCDPISEHNRLYWYRQTLGQGPEFLTYFQNEAQLEKSRLLSDRFSAERPKGSFSTLEIQRTEQGDSAMYLCASSPGDRGRVNTEAFFGQGTRLTVV.